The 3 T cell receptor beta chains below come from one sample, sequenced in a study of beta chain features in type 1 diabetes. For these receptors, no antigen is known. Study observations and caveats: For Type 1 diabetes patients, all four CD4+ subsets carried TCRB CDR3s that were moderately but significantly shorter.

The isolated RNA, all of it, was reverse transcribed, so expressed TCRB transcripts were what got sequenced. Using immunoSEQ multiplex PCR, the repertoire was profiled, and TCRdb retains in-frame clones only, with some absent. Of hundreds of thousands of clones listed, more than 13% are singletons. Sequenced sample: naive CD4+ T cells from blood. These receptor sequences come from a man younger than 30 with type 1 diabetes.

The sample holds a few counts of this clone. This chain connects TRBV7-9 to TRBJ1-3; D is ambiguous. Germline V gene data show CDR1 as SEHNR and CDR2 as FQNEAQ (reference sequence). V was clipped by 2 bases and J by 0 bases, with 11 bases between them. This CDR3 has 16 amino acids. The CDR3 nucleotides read TGTGCCAGCAGCTTAAACCTTTTGAGCTCTGGAAACACCATATATTTT. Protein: CASSLNLLSSGNTIYF.

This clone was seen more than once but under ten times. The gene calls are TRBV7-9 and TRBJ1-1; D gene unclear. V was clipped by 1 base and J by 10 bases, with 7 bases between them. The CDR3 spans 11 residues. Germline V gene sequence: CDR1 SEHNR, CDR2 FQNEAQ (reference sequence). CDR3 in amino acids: CASSLESSAFF. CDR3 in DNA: TGTGCCAGCAGCTTAGAGTCATCAGCTTTCTTT.

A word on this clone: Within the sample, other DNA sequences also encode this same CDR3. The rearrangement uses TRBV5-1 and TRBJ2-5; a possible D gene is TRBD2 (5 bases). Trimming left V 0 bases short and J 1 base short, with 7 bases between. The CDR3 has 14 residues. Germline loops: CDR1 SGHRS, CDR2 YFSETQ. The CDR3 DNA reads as TGCGCCAGCAGCTTGGTAGGGAGCCAAGAGACCCAGTACTTC. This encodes CASSLVGSQETQYF. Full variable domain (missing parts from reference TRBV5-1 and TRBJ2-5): KAGVTQTPRYLIKTRGQQVTLSCSPISGHRSVSWYQQTPGQGLQFLFEYFSETQRNKGNFPGRFSGRQFSNSRSEMNVSTLELGDSALYLCASSLVGSQETQYFGPGTRLLVL.